The 12 T cell receptor beta chains reported below all come from one sample, sequenced in a study of T cell clusters in autoimmune cytopenias. TRB amplification used 250 ng of peripheral blood genomic DNA. Multiplex touch-down PCR amplified TRB using TRB-A and TRB-B pools in one tube. From the multiplex PCR reads, TCRdb lists one entry per CDR3 protein and no DNA. The sample totals about 11,000 distinct CDR3 sequences. These same records also appear under a second study, on T cell repertoires in aging, cancer and after chemotherapy.

Sample: peripheral blood. The receptors derive from a human donor in good health.

By frequency, this clonotype is medium-sized. The chain links TRBV6-2 or TRBV6-3 to TRBJ1-2. This CDR3 region has 14 residues. Germline V lookup: CDR1 MNHEY, CDR2 SVGEGT. The chain's CDR3 is CASAGRAVSRGYTF.

The chain has TRBV5-1 and TRBJ2-3; no DNA is available, so the TRBD1 call from TCRdb remains unchecked. The length of the CDR3 is 16 residues. Per the germline V gene, CDR1 is SGHRS and CDR2 is YFSETQ. CDR3 amino acids: CASSLGQGVQLDTQYF.

By frequency, this clonotype is medium-sized. The chain recombines TRBV6-5 with TRBJ1-6. Germline assignment: CDR1 MNHEY and CDR2 SVGAGI. The CDR3 is 13 amino acids. The CDR3 sequence: CASSKDQATPLHF.

This clonotype ranks as medium-sized in terms of frequency. This CDR3 reads CASSLSDTQYF. The rearrangement uses TRBV6-6 and TRBJ2-3. CDR1 MNHNY and CDR2 SVGAGI come from the germline V gene (reference sequence). The CDR3 contains 11 residues.

This clonotype is identified as medium-sized from frequency. The J gene is TRBJ2-1, the V gene TRBV6-6; TCRdb outputs TRBD1, but without DNA this stays unchecked. The CDR3 covers 11 residues. Germline CDR1 reads MNHNY; CDR2 reads SVGAGI (reference sequence). This chain's CDR3 is CASSPGTGQFF.

The chain joins TRBV12-3 or TRBV12-4 to TRBJ1-5. The length of the CDR3 is 13 residues. The CDR3 reads CASSLVSNQPQHF.

The chain employs TRBV5-1 and TRBJ1-1. The CDR3 is 13 amino acids. Germline V lookup: CDR1 SGHRS, CDR2 YFSETQ. CDR3 sequence: CASSLPGTTEAFF.

The chain employs TRBV5-1 and TRBJ2-4; TCRdb gives TRBD1 as the D gene, but with no DNA this cannot be confirmed. The CDR3 is 16 amino acids. Germline CDR1 reads SGHRS; CDR2 reads YFSETQ. The CDR3 region is CASSLGAGMAKNIQYF.

This clonotype is medium-sized by frequency. The CDR3 is CASSEGLAGQYEQYF. The chain recombines TRBV12-3 or TRBV12-4 with TRBJ2-7; TCRdb selects TRBD1, and the lack of DNA leaves this call unchecked. This CDR3 is built from 15 residues.

This clonotype shows up as medium-sized by frequency. V usage is TRBV30 and J usage is TRBJ2-1; lacking DNA, the TRBD2 call made by TCRdb goes unchecked. The CDR3 is 14 residues long. Germline lookup yields CDR1 GTSNPN and CDR2 SVGIG (reference sequence). CDR3 amino acids: CAWRRGGSWNEQFF.

This chain joins TRBV12-3 or TRBV12-4 and TRBJ2-5; checking the TCRdb D call of TRBD2 is not possible without DNA. This CDR3 region has 17 residues. CDR3: CASSLGGSSGGQETQYF.

This clonotype counts as medium-sized (0.01 to 0.1%) by frequency. The genes are TRBV30 and TRBJ2-1. Germline V CDR1 and CDR2: GTSNPN, SVGIG (reference sequence). The CDR3 length is 12 residues. CDR3 in amino acids: CATSYFYNEQFF.